This T cell receptor (beta chain) stems from a study of blood T cell repertoires in COVID-19. From germline, CDR1 is GTSNPN and CDR2 SVGIG (reference sequence). V lost 8 bases, J lost 15 bases, and 14 bases lay in between. The CDR3 runs to 10 residues. The repertoire was sequenced with immunoSEQ multiplex PCR; TCRdb's copy has only in-frame clones and lacks some. This table has roughly 400,000 clones, over 85% appearing once. This receptor was identified in a woman in her twenties or thirties who had recovered from COVID-19. The material sequenced was PBMCs or T cells enriched from blood (not recorded which). The chain is built from TRBV30 and TRBJ1-6, with D maybe TRBD1 (5 bases). This CDR3 reads CALSTGLLHF. The CDR3 DNA reads TGTGCCCTGAGCACGGGACTCCTCCACTTT.